The 24 T cell receptor beta chains below were found in one sample sequenced in a study of control samples from healthy donors and cancer patients. Some clones are missing from TCRdb's copy, which holds only in-frame ones; the method was immunoSEQ multiplex PCR. The sample includes approximately 90,000 clones, about 83% of them seen just once. Material: blood. These receptors came from a woman aged 35 to 49 in good health.

CDR3 amino acids: CASSADRGYSPLHF. DNA of the CDR3: TGTGCCAGCAGTGCCGACAGGGGATACTCACCCCTCCACTTT. The chain couples TRBV2 to TRBJ1-6; 8 positions agree with TRBD1. V trimming: 4 bases; J trimming: 10 bases; junction bases outside the gene matches: 6. CDR3 length: 14 residues. CDR1 and CDR2 from the germline V gene are SNHLY and FYNNEI.

This clone was observed a handful of times. The sample holds other DNA sequences that translate to the same CDR3. Written as DNA, the CDR3 is TGTGCCAGCTCACCGACTAGCGGGGGGGCGAATGAGCAGTTCTTC. It translates to CASSPTSGGANEQFF. J is TRBJ2-1 and V is TRBV18, with TRBD2 identical over 14 bases. This CDR3 has 15 amino acids. Germline V gene data show CDR1 as KGHSH and CDR2 as LQKENI. J was trimmed by 7 bases and V by 3 bases; bases with no gene match: 2.

This chain joins TRBV25-1 and TRBJ2-3; D is perhaps TRBD1 (6 bases). The V and J ends lost 1 base and 0 bases respectively, with 11 bases between them. CDR1 MGHDK and CDR2 SYGVNS come from the germline V gene. The CDR3 contains 16 residues. Here the CDR3 DNA reads TGTGCCAGCAGTGAATGGGGGCGGTTAAGCACAGATACGCAGTATTTT. It encodes CASSEWGRLSTDTQYF. The full variable domain, its missing parts supplied by reference TRBV25-1 and TRBJ2-3, is EADIYQTPRYLVIGTGKKITLECSQTMGHDKMYWYQQDPGMELHLIHYSYGVNSTEKGDLSSESTVSRIRTEHFPLTLESARPSHTSQYLCASSEWGRLSTDTQYFGPGTRLTVL.

The chain joins TRBV28 to TRBJ1-5, with a weak D call TRBD1 (5 bases). Germline V CDR1 and CDR2: MDHEN, SYDVKM. This CDR3 contains 12 residues. Trimming left V 8 bases short and J 5 bases short, with 10 bases between. The DNA of the CDR3 is TGTGCCAGCCGAAAAGGGGATCAGCCCCAGCATTTT. It is translated as CASRKGDQPQHF.

The chain recombines TRBV4-3 with TRBJ1-2; TRBD1 aligns across 9 bases. Per germline, CDR1 LGHNA and CDR2 YSLEER. The CDR3 has 14 amino acids. The J segment lost 4 bases and the V segment lost 4 bases, leaving 4 bases of the junction unmatched. The CDR3 sequence is CASSRTGGSYGYTF. CDR3 in DNA: TGCGCCAGCAGCCGTACAGGGGGCTCCTATGGCTACACCTTC.

The genes are TRBV7-3 and TRBJ2-2; no clear D. V was cut by 1 base and J by 7 bases, with 10 bases left in between. The CDR3 has 14 amino acids. CDR1 and CDR2 from the germline V gene are SGHTA and FQGTGA. The CDR3 nucleotides are TGTGCCAGCAGCTTAATGTCCCCGGGCGGGGAGCTGTTTTTT. Its protein product is CASSLMSPGGELFF.

The genes are TRBV5-1 and TRBJ1-5, with a tentative D call TRBD1 (5 bases). Per the germline V gene, CDR1 is SGHRS and CDR2 is YFSETQ. This CDR3 has 16 residues. V dropped 0 bases and J dropped 5 bases, with 15 bases sitting between them. The CDR3 DNA sequence: TGCGCCAGCAGCTTGGCTGGGGCGGGTGTTCATCAGCCCCAGCATTTT. The encoded protein is CASSLAGAGVHQPQHF.

This rearrangement joins TRBV4-1 to TRBJ2-3; D gene uncertain. The CDR3 has 19 residues. Trimming took 1 base from V and 6 from J, leaving 26 bases between them. Per the germline V gene, CDR1 is MGHRA and CDR2 is YSYEKL. This CDR3 is CASSQGLAYLTEERDTQYF. Written as DNA, the CDR3 is TGCGCCAGCAGCCAAGGACTGGCGTACCTTACAGAAGAAAGGGATACGCAGTATTTT.

The chain employs TRBV30 and TRBJ2-7; 7 bases are shared with TRBD2. The V and J ends lost 7 bases and 4 bases, in that order; junction bases with no gene match: 1. Germline V gene data show CDR1 as GTSNPN and CDR2 as SVGIG (reference sequence). The CDR3 loop spans 10 amino acids. CDR3 DNA: TGTGCCTTGGGGGGGTACGAGCAGTACTTC. It encodes CALGGYEQYF.

CDR3 region: CASSSTSGGAGNEQFF. In DNA form, the CDR3 reads TGTGCCAGCAGCTCCACTAGCGGGGGGGCCGGTAATGAGCAGTTCTTC. The V gene is TRBV7-6, the J gene TRBJ2-1, with 13 bases that match TRBD2. This CDR3 region has 16 residues. V lost 4 bases to trimming and J lost 7 bases; unmatched junction nucleotides: 7. CDR1 and CDR2 (germline): SGHVS, FNYEAQ.

V is TRBV6-1 and J is TRBJ2-3, with 8 positions matching TRBD1. With 3 bases clipped from V and 4 bases from J, the junction kept 6 bases outside the gene matches. This CDR3 is 15 amino acids long. Per the germline V gene, CDR1 is MNHNS and CDR2 is SASEGT. This CDR3 reads CASSEGQVGPDTQYF. CDR3 in DNA: TGTGCCAGCAGTGAGGGACAGGTCGGGCCAGATACGCAGTATTTT.

The chain recombines TRBV18 with TRBJ1-1; a possible D gene is TRBD1 (6 bases). Trimming cost V 3 bases and J 3 bases, with 11 bases left between them. Germline CDR1 and CDR2: KGHSH and LQKENI. The CDR3 totals 14 residues. The CDR3 region is CASSPYREHTEAFF. DNA of the CDR3: TGTGCCAGCTCACCCTACAGGGAGCACACTGAAGCTTTCTTT.

The CDR3 coding sequence is TGTGCCAGCAGCCAAGATCGACTAAGGGGAGCCAATGAGCAGTTCTTC. The encoded protein is CASSQDRLRGANEQFF. V gene TRBV3-1 (or the pseudogene TRBV3-2) combines with J gene TRBJ2-1; D may match TRBD1 or TRBD2 (5 bases each). Trimming cost V 0 bases and J 6 bases, with 15 bases left between them. Looked up from germline, CDR1 is LGHDT and CDR2 is YNNKEL (reference sequence). The CDR3 is 16 amino acids.

This chain uses TRBV2 with TRBJ1-1; D uncertain. Germline V gives CDR1 SNHLY, CDR2 FYNNEI. The V and J ends lost 6 bases and 3 bases respectively, with 11 bases between them. The CDR3 totals 13 residues. The CDR3: CASSGGIYTEAFF. The DNA for the CDR3 is TGTGCCAGCAGCGGCGGAATATACACTGAAGCTTTCTTT.

The CDR3 loop reads CASSVTGQVNTEAFF. The CDR3 DNA follows: TGTGCCAGCAGCGTGACGGGACAAGTGAACACTGAAGCTTTCTTT. The rearrangement links TRBV9 to TRBJ1-1, with TRBD1 as a possible D gene (6 bases). CDR3 length: 15 amino acids. Germline V CDR1 and CDR2: SGDLS, YYNGEE. V was clipped by 2 bases and J by 0 bases, with 11 bases between them.

This chain joins TRBV30 and TRBJ1-1; maybe TRBD1 (5 bases). The CDR3 consists of 15 residues. The germline V and J ends were trimmed by 4 bases and 0 bases, with 15 bases remaining between them. CDR1 GTSNPN and CDR2 SVGIG come from the germline V gene (reference sequence). CDR3 loop: CAWTPLGTVNTEAFF. The CDR3 DNA reads as TGTGCCTGGACACCGCTCGGGACGGTGAACACTGAAGCTTTCTTT.

The genes are TRBV30 and TRBJ1-6; D unresolved. The CDR3 extends over 13 amino acids. The germline gives CDR1 GTSNPN, CDR2 SVGIG (reference sequence). With 0 bases removed from V and 11 bases from J, the gap between germline ends came to 11 bases. CDR3 DNA: TGTGCCTGGAGTGTACCCCCGGCGGCACCCCTCCACTTT. Its translation: CAWSVPPAAPLHF.

The J gene is TRBJ2-5, the V gene TRBV6-5; D remains unclear. Germline V gene lookup returns CDR1 MNHEY and CDR2 SVGAGI. V lost 6 bases, J lost 5 bases, and 10 bases lay in between. The CDR3 spans 12 residues. The CDR3 loop is CASSLNGETQYF. The DNA of the CDR3 is TGTGCCAGCAGCCTGAATGGGGAGACCCAGTACTTC.

The chain has TRBV11-1 and TRBJ2-7, with D possibly TRBD1 on 5 matching bases. V lost 3 bases and J 1 base, leaving 16 bases between the germline ends. The germline V gene encodes CDR1 SGHAT and CDR2 FQDESV (reference sequence). The CDR3 spans 16 residues. CDR3 sequence: CASSFSSGAASYEQYF. The CDR3 DNA reads TGTGCCAGCAGCTTTTCTTCTGGGGCGGCGTCCTACGAGCAGTACTTC. The full variable domain, completed using reference TRBV11-1 and TRBJ2-7, is EAEVAQSPRYKITEKSQAVAFWCDPISGHATLYWYRQILGQGPELLVQFQDESVVDDSQLPKDRFSAERLKGVDSTLKIQPAELGDSAMYLCASSFSSGAASYEQYFGPGTRLTVT.

The genes are TRBV5-1 and TRBJ1-3; tentatively, D is TRBD1 (6 bases). The CDR3 has 15 residues. The germline CDR1 and CDR2 sequences are SGHRS and YFSETQ. The V gene lost 0 bases and the J gene lost 0 bases, with 7 bases spanning the gap. CDR3 sequence (DNA): TGCGCCAGCAGCTTGGAAGGGGGCTCTGGAAACACCATATATTTT. Amino acid sequence: CASSLEGGSGNTIYF.

This chain joins TRBV5-1 and TRBJ2-3; no firm D call. The CDR3 totals 14 residues. Trimming removed 3 bases from V and 2 bases from J, with 10 bases in between. CDR1 SGHRS and CDR2 YFSETQ come from the germline V gene. The DNA for the CDR3 is TGCGCCAGCAGCTCTCTGCCCTCCACAGATACGCAGTATTTT. It encodes CASSSLPSTDTQYF.

V and J are TRBV7-9 and TRBJ2-2; a weak D match, TRBD1 (5 bases). CDR3 length equals 15 residues. The ends were cut back, 5 bases at V and 1 base at J, with 11 bases in the middle. CDR1 and CDR2 from the germline V gene are SEHNR and FQNEAQ (reference sequence). The DNA for the CDR3 is TGTGCCAGCAGCCGCCCAGACAGGAACACCGGGGAGCTGTTTTTT. Encoded protein: CASSRPDRNTGELFF.

The chain uses TRBV18 and TRBJ2-7; 7 bases line up with TRBD1. Germline V gives CDR1 KGHSH, CDR2 LQKENI. The V gene end was trimmed by 3 bases and the J gene end by 6 bases; junction bases not matched to a gene: 5. The CDR3 covers 13 residues. The CDR3 nucleotides are TGTGCCAGCTCACCCCCTCACAGGGGCGAGCAGTACTTC. It is translated as CASSPPHRGEQYF.

This rearrangement joins TRBV9 to TRBJ2-3; 9 positions match TRBD2. Unmatched junction bases numbered 4, after V lost 3 bases and J lost 2 bases. This CDR3 contains 15 residues. The germline CDR1 and CDR2 sequences are SGDLS and YYNGEE. The CDR3 region is CASSGSGGSTDTQYF. Written as DNA, the CDR3 is TGTGCCAGCAGCGGTAGCGGGGGCTCCACAGATACGCAGTATTTT.